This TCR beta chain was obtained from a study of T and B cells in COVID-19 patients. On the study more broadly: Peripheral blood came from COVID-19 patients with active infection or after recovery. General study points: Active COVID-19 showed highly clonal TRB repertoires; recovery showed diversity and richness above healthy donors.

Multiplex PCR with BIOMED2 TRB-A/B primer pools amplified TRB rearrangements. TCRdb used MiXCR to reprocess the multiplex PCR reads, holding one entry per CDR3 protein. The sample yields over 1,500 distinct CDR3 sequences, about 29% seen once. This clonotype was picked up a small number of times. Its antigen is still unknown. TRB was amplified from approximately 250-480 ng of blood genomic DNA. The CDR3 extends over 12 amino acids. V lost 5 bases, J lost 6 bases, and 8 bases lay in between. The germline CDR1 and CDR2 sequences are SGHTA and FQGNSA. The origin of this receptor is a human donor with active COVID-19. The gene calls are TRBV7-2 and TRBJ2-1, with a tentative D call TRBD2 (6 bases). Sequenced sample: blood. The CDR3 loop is CASSPTSNEQFF. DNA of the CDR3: TGTGCCAGCAGCCCGACTAGCAATGAGCAGTTCTTC.